The entry below gives a single T cell receptor beta chain sequence along with its context. No cognate antigen has been identified for it. No much larger clone exists at a distance of one base, and base qualities are not known. In Seattle, one collaborating source enrolled patients while the infection was active and tracked those patients longitudinally over the course of disease. Whole blood was collected in K2EDTA tubes by collaborating institutions according to the institutions' own protocols. For TCRbeta analysis, collaborators shipped samples in one of three forms: frozen whole blood, isolated PBMCs, or DNA extracted from either of those sample types. This entry comes from a study of blood T cell repertoires in COVID-19 (TCRdb year 2020). In the study overall: Samples covering the acute and convalescent phases of COVID-19 were provided by collaborators in the United States, Italy and Spain. The material from the prospective study consisted of cDNA or gDNA derived from T cells, B-cell-depleted T cells, or PBMCs. Deeply sampled blood TCRbeta repertoires from subjects exposed to, actively infected with, or recovered from COVID-19 were included in the dataset. The repertoires were made available in a free public database intended to serve as a resource for research on the immune response to SARS-CoV-2. Samples were obtained from the ongoing ImmuneRACE study (first 160 participants) and from over 1,000 subjects provided by 6 global collaborators. A de-identified subject ID, COVID-19 status, age in years and sex were almost always included in the sample metadata. Where HLA class I and class II types were available, the types were taken from metadata supplied by the sample provider, not from assay-based typing.

Study-level results and caveats: Clinical and demographic metadata were provided uncurated, with the amount varying by source and participant.

TCRbeta CDR3 regions were amplified from genomic DNA by means of the immunoSEQ Assay, a bias-controlled multiplex PCR. As for the authors' bioinformatics: Nucleated cell counts per sample were estimated from amplification of reference gene primers within the assay. Sequence reads were collapsed and filtered to measure the absolute abundance of every unique TCRbeta CDR3 rearrangement. For each sample, productive Simpson clonality was calculated as the square root of Simpson's diversity index over productive rearrangements. This immuneACCESS table, as held by TCRdb, lists in-frame sequences with V and J called but not all clones. Of the missing ones, under half trace to an unresolved V gene in checked studies; the others have no known cause. Clone size and V and J calls were adopted from that table, with D and trimming inferred from the DNA. For this sample the table gives 150,000 to 250,000 clones, of which around 75% were detected only once. The ten largest account for roughly 5.7% of the sample.

From V the trimming removes 5 bases and from J it removes 2 bases, while the gene matches leave 8 bases of the junction unaccounted for. The CDR3 numbers 16 residues from cysteine through phenylalanine. Only the CDR3 portion is preserved as DNA: 48 bases, with reading frame beginning at the first base. The germline V gene yields SGHAT for CDR1 and FQNNGV for CDR2. The chain is assembled from TRBV11-2 and TRBJ2-7, and 11 junction bases match TRBD2. Sequences were obtained from peripheral blood. This receptor was identified in a woman aged 40 to 49 with COVID-19, enrolled during active disease. The encoded CDR3 is CASSRNIAGGTYEQYF. The DNA is as follows: TGTGCCAGCAGCCGAAATATAGCGGGAGGGACCTACGAGCAGTACTTC.